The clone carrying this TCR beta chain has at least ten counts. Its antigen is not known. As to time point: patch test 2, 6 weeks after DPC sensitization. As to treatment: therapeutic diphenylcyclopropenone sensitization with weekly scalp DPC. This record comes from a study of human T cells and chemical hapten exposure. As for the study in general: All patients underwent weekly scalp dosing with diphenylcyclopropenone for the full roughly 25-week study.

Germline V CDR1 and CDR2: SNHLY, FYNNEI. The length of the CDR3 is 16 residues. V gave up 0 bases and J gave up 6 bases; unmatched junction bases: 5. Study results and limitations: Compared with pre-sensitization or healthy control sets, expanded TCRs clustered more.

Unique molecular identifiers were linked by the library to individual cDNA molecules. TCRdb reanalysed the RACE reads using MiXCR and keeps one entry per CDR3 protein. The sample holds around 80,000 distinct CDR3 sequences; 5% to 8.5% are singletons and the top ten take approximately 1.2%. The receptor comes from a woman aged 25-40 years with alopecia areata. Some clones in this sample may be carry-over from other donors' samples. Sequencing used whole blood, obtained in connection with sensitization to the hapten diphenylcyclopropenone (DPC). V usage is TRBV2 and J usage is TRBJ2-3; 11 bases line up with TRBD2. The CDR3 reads CASSEAGRLAGDTQYF. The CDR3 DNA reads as TGTGCCAGCAGTGAAGCAGGGAGACTAGCGGGGGATACGCAGTATTTT.